This is a list of T cell receptor beta chains from one sample in a study of blood T cell repertoires in COVID-19. Profiling relied on immunoSEQ multiplex PCR, and the TCRdb table lists in-frame clones only, not all of them. The table has 100,000 or so clones, 84% seen once. Sequencing was carried out using peripheral blood. The receptor set was obtained from a man between 65 and 85 years old with active or convalescent COVID-19. Each CDR3 is given with its conserved first and last residue. Fields, in order: V gene, CDR3 protein.

TRBV2	CASSYIAGGANTGELFF
TRBV19	CASTPTVSYNEQFF
TRBV19	CASSMGGTSNEQFF
TRBV5-1	CASSWRSGGDGDTQYF
TRBV7-3	CASSPGGDTNIQYF
TRBV19	CASSNSGSFNEKLFF
TRBV7-8	CASSLAGQGPGGYNQPQHF
TRBV7-9	CASSNRDREYF
TRBV2	CASSTAAAKNIQYF
TRBV6-2/TRBV6-3	CASSDRGYGYTF
TRBV6-6	CASSYARSGAYEQYF
TRBV6-5	CASSIRQASYEQYF
TRBV27	CASSSNFQGAGTEAFF
TRBV4-1	CASSRGDRDDSPLHF
TRBV18	CASSPLTSGGGTDTQYF
TRBV30	CAWGERGGGYGYTF
TRBV9	CASSVGQGAIGYTF
TRBV6-2/TRBV6-3	CASSLGQGPTYEQYF
TRBV19	CASSSHRDTDTQYF
TRBV6-2/TRBV6-3	CASSYSRGRSYNEQFF
TRBV5-1	CASSLAFSGNSYNEQFF
TRBV15	CATSRSGTANYGYTF
TRBV19	CASSSRGRGETQYF
TRBV5-1	CASSPRTGANTEAFF
TRBV2	CASSEVYRQETQYF
TRBV7-6	CASSRQENTEAFF
TRBV21-1	CASSTTGGTEAFF
TRBV27	CASSLRSGGVYGYTF
TRBV28	CASKVCEGWGSPLHF
TRBV19	CASSMATGGDYGYTF
TRBV19	CASSKQGALSGNTIYF
TRBV19	CASSLNAGQGAIIYGYTF
TRBV12-3/TRBV12-4	CASSYGPGAEAFF
TRBV15	CATSRAGDGTGYTF
TRBV5-1	CASSTGTASSYNSPLHF
TRBV7-2	CASGEGNIAKNIQYF
TRBV11-1	CASSPRTGPYEQYF
TRBV14	CASSQDLGARGYTF
TRBV6-6	CASRLSGGAGTEAFF
TRBV24-1	CATSPDRGRTEAFF
TRBV28	CATNLQGQNTEAFF
TRBV7-8	CASSAQGGNTEAFF
TRBV3-1/TRBV3-2	CASSQRGTGPYEQYF
TRBV6-5	CASSRTGGSPLHF
TRBV3-1/TRBV3-2	CASRNRGRETQYF
TRBV19	CASSNQYTGELFF
TRBV10-3	CAISEGEAIGETQYF
TRBV14	CASSPGRETQYF
TRBV5-8	CASTRDNTNYGYTF
TRBV30	CAWSGSMTGSNTEAFF
TRBV11-2	CASSSGNTIYF
TRBV30	CAWSDGKTYEQYF